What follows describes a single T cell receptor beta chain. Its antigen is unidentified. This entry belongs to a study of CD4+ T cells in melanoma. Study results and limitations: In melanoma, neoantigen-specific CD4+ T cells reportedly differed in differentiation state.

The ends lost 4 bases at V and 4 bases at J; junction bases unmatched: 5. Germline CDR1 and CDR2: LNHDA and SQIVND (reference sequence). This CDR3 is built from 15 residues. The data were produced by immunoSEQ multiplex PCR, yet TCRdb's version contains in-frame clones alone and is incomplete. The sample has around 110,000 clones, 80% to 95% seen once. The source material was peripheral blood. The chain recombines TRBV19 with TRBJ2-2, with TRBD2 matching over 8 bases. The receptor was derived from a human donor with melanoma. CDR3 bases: TGTGCCAGTAGTAGAACTAGCGGACTCACCGGGGAGCTGTTTTTT. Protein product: CASSRTSGLTGELFF.